Below are 29 T cell receptor beta chains sequenced from a single sample in a study of breast tumors, draining lymph nodes, adjacent tissues. MiXCR, applied by TCRdb to the multiplex PCR reads, yields one record per CDR3 protein. Altogether a few hundred thousand distinct CDR3 sequences are present, roughly a third being singletons, with the ten largest covering 3.6%. The lymph nodes were axillary draining lymph nodes from breast cancer patients. The specimen sequenced was axillary lymph node tissue. The receptors were sampled from a female donor with breast cancer. Some clones in this sample may be carry-over from other donors' samples.

This clonotype was detected ten times or more. The genes are TRBV11-3 and TRBJ2-7; D is perhaps TRBD2 (5 bases). This CDR3 contains 11 residues. With 5 bases removed from V and 6 bases from J, the gap between germline ends came to 8 bases. Germline V gene data show CDR1 as SGHNT and CDR2 as YENEEA. The CDR3: CASSLRGEQYF. The DNA of the CDR3 is TGTGCCAGCAGCCTACGGGGCGAGCAGTACTTC.

V gene TRBV5-5 combines with J gene TRBJ2-3; 16 nucleotides match TRBD2. V was clipped by 0 bases and J by 4 bases; unmatched bases: 5. The CDR3 consists of 18 residues. The V gene's germline CDR1 is SGHKS and CDR2 YYEKEE (reference sequence). The CDR3 DNA reads TGTGCCAGCAGCTTGGGGGGACTAGCGGGAGGGTTTGCAGATACGCAGTATTTT. The encoded protein is CASSLGGLAGGFADTQYF.

Ten or more counts support this clonotype. The chain has TRBV29-1 and TRBJ2-7; 8 bases match TRBD2. Germline CDR1 is SQVTM and CDR2 is ANQGSEA. Unmatched junction bases numbered 2, after V lost 4 bases and J lost 3 bases. The CDR3 is made up of 12 amino acids. The CDR3 DNA sequence: TGCAGCGTTGGTAGCGGGGTCTACGAGCAGTACTTC. Translating gives CSVGSGVYEQYF.

The chain combines TRBV12-3 or TRBV12-4 with TRBJ2-7; 9 bases align to TRBD2. V dropped 5 bases and J dropped 2; count of bases not matched to a gene: 10. This CDR3 is built from 16 residues. CDR3 protein: CASSPKGAGGPYEQYF. The CDR3, as DNA: TGTGCCAGCAGTCCCAAGGGGGCGGGAGGGCCCTACGAGCAGTACTTC.

At least ten counts were recorded for this clonotype. The V call is TRBV7-3, the J call TRBJ2-1, with D possibly TRBD1 on 6 matching bases. V lost 5 bases and J 0 bases, leaving 14 bases between the germline ends. The CDR3 is 16 amino acids. Per the germline V gene, CDR1 is SGHTA and CDR2 is FQGTGA. The CDR3 spells CASSQVGAGSYNEQFF. CDR3 bases: TGTGCCAGCAGCCAGGTGGGGGCAGGCTCCTACAATGAGCAGTTCTTC.

The chain joins TRBV19 to TRBJ2-5; TRBD1 agrees at 7 bases. This CDR3 is 14 amino acids long. Per the germline V gene, CDR1 is LNHDA and CDR2 is SQIVND (reference sequence). V dropped 6 bases and J dropped 1; count of bases not matched to a gene: 5. The chain's CDR3 is CASREAGGQETQYF. DNA of the CDR3: TGTGCCAGTAGGGAGGCAGGGGGCCAAGAGACCCAGTACTTC.

About this clonotype: One base away lies a much larger clone, so this may be a sequencing read error. V usage is TRBV6-5 and J usage is TRBJ1-5; D gene ambiguous. Trimming removed 6 bases at V and 5 bases at J, with 11 bases between. From germline, CDR1 is MNHEY and CDR2 SVGAGI. This CDR3 is built from 13 residues. The CDR3 sequence is CASSHAWDQPQHF. The CDR3 DNA reads as TGTGCCAGCAGCCACGCATGGGATCAGCCCCAGCATTTT.

The chain employs TRBV15 and TRBJ2-7; D might be TRBD1 or TRBD2, each matching 5 bases. CDR3 length: 13 residues. In germline, CDR1 is LNHNV, CDR2 YYDKDF (reference sequence). The V and J ends lost 3 bases and 6 bases respectively, with 12 bases between them. This chain's CDR3 is CATSSPTGGEQYF. CDR3 DNA sequence: TGTGCCACCAGCAGTCCTACAGGAGGCGAGCAGTACTTC.

The chain employs TRBV6-1 and TRBJ1-4; perhaps TRBD1 as D (5 bases). This CDR3 is 16 amino acids long. The germline V gene encodes CDR1 MNHNS and CDR2 SASEGT. Trimming pared 1 base from V and 2 bases from J, leaving 11 bases between. This CDR3 reads CASSEGGTGTNEKLFF. The CDR3 DNA reads as TGTGCCAGCAGTGAAGGCGGGACTGGCACTAATGAAAAACTGTTTTTT.

This clonotype was seen at least ten times. The rearrangement joins TRBV29-1 to TRBJ1-3; D is unclear. Germline lookup yields CDR1 SQVTM and CDR2 ANQGSEA. The CDR3 runs 14 residues. Trimming left V 6 bases short and J 0 bases short, with 12 bases between. In DNA form, the CDR3 reads TGCAGCGTGCTGGGGAGTTTCTCTGGAAACACCATATATTTT. This sequence encodes CSVLGSFSGNTIYF.

This clonotype was counted many times. The chain employs TRBV18 and TRBJ2-7; TRBD1 is a possible D gene (6 bases). The CDR3 extends over 13 amino acids. V was clipped by 1 base and J by 5 bases, with 9 bases between them. Germline CDR1 KGHSH, CDR2 LQKENI. The CDR3 region has the DNA TGTGCCAGCTCACCACAACAGGGAGACGAGCAGTACTTC. Residues: CASSPQQGDEQYF.

The V call is TRBV24-1, the J call TRBJ2-7, with 11 bases matching TRBD1. CDR1 KGHDR and CDR2 SFDVKD come from the germline V gene. The CDR3 sequence is 14 residues long. The J segment lost 4 bases and the V segment lost 12 bases, leaving 10 bases of the junction unmatched. CDR3 nucleotide sequence: TGTGCCTGCAGTGCTGGGGACAGGGGGTACGAGCAGTACTTC. Its protein is CACSAGDRGYEQYF.

This clonotype was recorded many times. V gene TRBV20-1 combines with J gene TRBJ2-2, with D tentatively TRBD2 (6 bases). There are 15 residues in the CDR3. The V and J ends lost 0 bases and 5 bases respectively, with 13 bases between them. CDR1 DFQATT and CDR2 SNEGSKA come from the germline V gene (reference sequence). CDR3 coding DNA: TGCAGTGCTAGAGATCGCGGGACGGGGACCGGGGAGCTGTTTTTT. This codes for CSARDRGTGTGELFF.

The V and J genes are TRBV20-1 and TRBJ1-5, with 7 bases fitting TRBD1. Germline V CDR1 and CDR2: DFQATT, SNEGSKA (reference sequence). There are 12 residues in the CDR3. V shed 4 bases and J 13 bases; nucleotides not matched to a gene: 10. The CDR3 reads CSAIRQGRNQHF. CDR3 nucleotide sequence: TGCAGTGCTATCCGACAGGGACGGAATCAGCATTTT.

This clonotype was recorded only once. The chain links TRBV19 to TRBJ1-2, with 9 bases lining up with TRBD1. V was pared by 6 bases and J by 2 bases, with 7 bases of the junction left unmatched. Germline assignment: CDR1 LNHDA and CDR2 SQIVND (reference sequence). The CDR3 contains 15 residues. The CDR3 region has the DNA TGTGCCAGTAGAATAACCGGGACAGGGAACTATGGCTACACCTTC. Amino acids: CASRITGTGNYGYTF.

This clonotype showed up just once. A read error is possible here, since a much larger clone lies one base away. The chain is built from TRBV28 and TRBJ1-5, with D possibly being TRBD1 (6 bases). The CDR3 is made up of 12 amino acids. Germline V gene lookup returns CDR1 MDHEN and CDR2 SYDVKM. The CDR3 here is CASGRDNRPQHF. The DNA of the CDR3 is TGTGCCAGTGGACGGGACAATCGGCCCCAGCATTTT.

This chain links TRBV14 with TRBJ2-7; 8 bases line up with TRBD1. J was trimmed by 6 bases and V by 4 bases; bases with no gene match: 5. The CDR3 runs to 13 residues. Germline-derived CDR1 and CDR2 are SGHDN and FVKESK. The CDR3 DNA follows: TGTGCCAGCAGCCTGCGACAGGGGAGCGAGCAGTACTTC. Its protein product is CASSLRQGSEQYF. Full variable domain (outside the CDR3, taken from reference TRBV14 and TRBJ2-7): EAGVTQFPSHSVIEKGQTVTLRCDPISGHDNLYWYRRVMGKEIKFLLHFVKESKQDESGMPNNRFLAERTGGTYSTLKVQPAELEDSGVYFCASSLRQGSEQYFGPGTRLTVT.

This chain connects TRBV4-2 to TRBJ1-1; D not certain. The CDR3 spans 14 residues. Germline CDR1 reads LGHNA; CDR2 reads YNFKEQ. With 5 bases removed from V and 8 bases from J, the gap between germline ends came to 18 bases. CDR3 sequence reads: CASSLALVSPEAFF. DNA of the CDR3: TGTGCCAGCAGCTTAGCGCTAGTGTCTCCCGAAGCTTTCTTT.

Worth noting for this clonotype: A much larger clone lies a single base off, so this may be a read error. The chain recombines TRBV7-2 with TRBJ2-7, with TRBD1 matching over 8 bases. Germline V gives CDR1 SGHTA, CDR2 FQGNSA. The CDR3 loop spans 15 amino acids. The CDR3: CASSLDRTGTYEQHF. CDR3 nucleotides: TGTGCCAGCAGCTTAGATCGGACAGGGACCTACGAGCAGCACTTC.

The chain couples TRBV7-2 to TRBJ1-6; D unresolved. From germline, CDR1 is SGHTA and CDR2 FQGNSA. V lost 1 base to trimming and J lost 13 bases, with 17 bases between them. The CDR3 covers 15 residues. The CDR3 DNA reads as TGTGCCAGCAGCTTAGGGATATCCCTTAGGGCGCCCCTCCACTTT. This codes for CASSLGISLRAPLHF.

This clonotype was counted ten times or more. The CDR3 here is CASSQGRDSRDGYTF. For the CDR3, the DNA is TGTGCCAGCAGCCAAGGCCGGGACAGCCGGGATGGCTACACCTTC. The V gene is TRBV3-1, the J gene TRBJ1-2; 7 nucleotides match TRBD1. The CDR3 loop spans 15 amino acids. Germline loops: CDR1 LGHDT, CDR2 YNNKEL (reference sequence). After removal of 1 base from V and 6 bases from J, the junction contained 8 bases not matched to a gene.

This clonotype was detected ten times or more. The gene calls are TRBV12-5 and TRBJ1-4, with D perhaps TRBD1 (5 bases). Germline loops: CDR1 LGHNT, CDR2 FRNRAP. The CDR3 is made up of 18 amino acids. V was pared by 2 bases and J by 6 bases, with 22 bases between. The CDR3 DNA sequence: TGTGCTAGTGGTTTGACCCCAAGGACGGTCTTGGGGGATGAAAAACTGTTTTTT. Translation: CASGLTPRTVLGDEKLFF.

This clonotype was picked up many times. The J gene is TRBJ1-4, the V gene TRBV4-1; D is ambiguous. The CDR3 length is 14 residues. V was clipped by 1 base and J by 7 bases, with 10 bases between them. Germline V CDR1 and CDR2: MGHRA, YSYEKL. The CDR3 spells CASSQGPKIEKLFF. The DNA for the CDR3 is TGCGCCAGCAGCCAAGGGCCGAAAATTGAAAAACTGTTTTTT.

This clonotype was seen many times. The CDR3 sequence: CSARQSSGGSTDTQYF. Written as DNA, the CDR3 is TGCAGTGCTAGACAAAGTAGCGGAGGGTCCACAGATACGCAGTATTTT. The J gene is TRBJ2-3, the V gene TRBV20-1; TRBD2 might be the D (6 bases). The germline V gene encodes CDR1 DFQATT and CDR2 SNEGSKA (reference sequence). This CDR3 is 16 amino acids long. V was trimmed by 2 bases and J by 2 bases, leaving 17 bases between them.

J is TRBJ2-3 and V is TRBV7-6, with TRBD2 identical over 7 bases. The CDR3 totals 15 residues. Trimming removed 5 bases from V and 0 bases from J; junction bases left unmatched: 5. Germline lookup yields CDR1 SGHVS and CDR2 FNYEAQ. Written as DNA, the CDR3 is TGTGCCAGCAGCCACAGCGGGGTTAGCACAGATACGCAGTATTTT. It yields the protein CASSHSGVSTDTQYF.

The CDR3 region is CASSQGLAGNTGELFF. CDR3 nucleotide sequence: TGTGCCAGCAGCCAGGGACTAGCGGGGAATACCGGGGAGCTGTTTTTT. V and J are TRBV3-1 and TRBJ2-2, with 13 positions matching TRBD2. Losses at the gene ends were 3 bases for V and 5 bases for J; bases not matched to a gene: 3. The germline V gene has CDR1 LGHDT and CDR2 YNNKEL (reference sequence). The CDR3 sequence is 16 residues long.

Concerning this clonotype itself: It is unclear where the CDR3 begins or ends on the DNA, so no DNA is shown, and the CDR3 is as TCRdb lists it. This sequence joins TRBV20-1 and TRBJ2-2; the table's D call of TRBD1 was not tested on the DNA. The germline V gene encodes CDR1 DFQATT and CDR2 SNEGSKA (reference sequence). The CDR3 totals 20 residues, both ends included. The CDR3 spells CSAPGGVLLRAVLRAGELFF.

This clonotype was seen many times. This chain joins TRBV7-2 and TRBJ2-3; D is possibly TRBD2 (7 bases). Trimming cost V 0 bases and J 2 bases, with 18 bases left between them. CDR1 is SGHTA and CDR2 is FQGNSA in the germline V gene. This CDR3 is 18 amino acids long. CDR3 in DNA: TGTGCCAGCAGCTTAGCGCGTGGGGGGGGCGGGGCCACAGATACGCAGTATTTT. This translates into CASSLARGGGGATDTQYF.

The chain employs TRBV25-1 and TRBJ2-1; the match to TRBD1 covers 9 bases. V lost 6 bases and J lost 8; bases outside the gene matches: 8. The CDR3 has 14 amino acids. Germline V gene lookup returns CDR1 MGHDK and CDR2 SYGVNS. The CDR3 protein is CASSAGTGRDEQFF. The CDR3 DNA follows: TGTGCCAGCAGCGCCGGGACAGGGAGGGATGAGCAGTTCTTC.